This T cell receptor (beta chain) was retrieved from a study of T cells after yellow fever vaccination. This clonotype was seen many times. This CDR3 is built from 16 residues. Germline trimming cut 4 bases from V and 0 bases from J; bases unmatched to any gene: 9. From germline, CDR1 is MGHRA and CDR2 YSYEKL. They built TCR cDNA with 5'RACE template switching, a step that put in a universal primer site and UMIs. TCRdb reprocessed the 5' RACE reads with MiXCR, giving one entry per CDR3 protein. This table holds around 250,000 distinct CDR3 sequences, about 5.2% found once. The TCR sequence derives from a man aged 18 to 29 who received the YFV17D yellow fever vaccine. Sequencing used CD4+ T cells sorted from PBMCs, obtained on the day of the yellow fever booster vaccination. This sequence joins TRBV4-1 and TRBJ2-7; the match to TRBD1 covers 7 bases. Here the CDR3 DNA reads TGCGCCAGCAGCCGTACGTCGGGACAGAGCTCCTACGAGCAGTACTTC. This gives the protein CASSRTSGQSSYEQYF.